The subject of this entry is one TCR beta chain. This specimen belongs to a study of regulatory T cells in long-lasting Graves disease. Time point given: newly diagnosed GD, antithyroid drugs for less than 3 months. Isolated PBMC RNA provided the starting material for the TCR library. Construction of TCR beta libraries relied on iRepertoire HTBI primers and on Arm-PCR targeting CDR3 regions. MiXCR was run by TCRdb on the multiplex PCR reads, yielding one entry per CDR3 protein. The sample has 370,000 or so distinct CDR3 sequences, roughly 17% seen once. The same specimen was also included in a second study, on T cells in Graves' hyperthyroidism and ophthalmopathy.

The sequence was collected from a woman under 30 with Graves disease. The source was peripheral blood mononuclear cells (PBMCs), collected at new diagnosis, from a patient treated with antithyroid drugs.

In DNA, the CDR3 is TGTGCCAGCAGTTTAACGGCTTTCTTT. Its translation: CASSLTAFF. J is TRBJ1-1 and V is TRBV12-3 or TRBV12-4; D ambiguous. Between the trimmed V and J ends, which lost 2 bases and 11 bases, there was a span of 3 bases. The CDR3 has 9 residues.